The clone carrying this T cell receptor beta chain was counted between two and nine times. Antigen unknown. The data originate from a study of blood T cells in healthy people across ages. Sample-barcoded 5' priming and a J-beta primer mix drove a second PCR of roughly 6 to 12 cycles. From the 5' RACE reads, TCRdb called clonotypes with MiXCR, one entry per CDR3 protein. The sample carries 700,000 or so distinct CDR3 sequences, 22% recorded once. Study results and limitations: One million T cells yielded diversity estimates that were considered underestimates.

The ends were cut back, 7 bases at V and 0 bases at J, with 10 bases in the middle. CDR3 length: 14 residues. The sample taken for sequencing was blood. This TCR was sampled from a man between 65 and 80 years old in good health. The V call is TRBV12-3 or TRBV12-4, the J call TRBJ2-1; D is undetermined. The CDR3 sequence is CASTRPSSYNEQFF. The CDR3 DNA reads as TGTGCCAGCACCCGACCGAGCTCCTACAATGAGCAGTTCTTC.